These 13 T cell receptor beta chains were sequenced from one sample in a study of human T cells and chemical hapten exposure. Each CDR3 protein is one row after TCRdb ran MiXCR on the RACE reads. The repertoire has about 110,000 distinct CDR3 sequences, more than 7% of them found once; the top ten carry over 3%. Time point denoted: patch test 2, 6 weeks after DPC sensitization. As for treatment: therapeutic diphenylcyclopropenone sensitization with weekly scalp DPC. This specimen was whole blood, taken in connection with sensitization to the hapten diphenylcyclopropenone (DPC). Receptors originate from a middle-aged woman with alopecia areata. Some clones in this sample may be carry-over from other donors' samples.

This clonotype occurred a few times. The chain employs TRBV18 and TRBJ1-1; the D gene is possibly TRBD1 (5 bases). V lost 0 bases and J lost 5, with 13 bases in between. CDR3 size: 15 residues. Germline CDR1 KGHSH, CDR2 LQKENI. Here the CDR3 DNA reads TGTGCCAGCTCACCACCTAAACTGTCAGGGACTGAAGCTTTCTTT. Protein product: CASSPPKLSGTEAFF.

This clonotype has at least ten counts. CDR3 DNA sequence: TGTGCCAGTAGTATCACAGGGAGGGCCTACAATGAGCAGTTCTTC. Protein product: CASSITGRAYNEQFF. The chain employs TRBV19 and TRBJ2-1; D perhaps matches TRBD2 (7 bases). V gave up 3 bases and J gave up 2 bases, with 11 bases separating them. Germline values: CDR1 LNHDA, CDR2 SQIVND (reference sequence). CDR3 length: 15 residues. Drawing the rest from reference TRBV19 and TRBJ2-1, the complete variable domain is DGGITQSPKYLFRKEGQNVTLSCEQNLNHDAMYWYRQDPGQGLRLIYYSQIVNDFQKGDIAEGYSVSREKKESFPLTVTSAQKNPTAFYLCASSITGRAYNEQFFGPGTRLTVL.

This clonotype was recorded a few times. The CDR3: CASSSDGNYGYTF. Written as DNA, the CDR3 is TGTGCCAGCAGCTCGGACGGCAACTATGGCTACACCTTC. V usage is TRBV7-2 and J usage is TRBJ1-2; D is unresolved. Trimming removed 4 bases from V and 2 bases from J, with 8 bases in between. The CDR3 has 13 amino acids. The germline V gene encodes CDR1 SGHTA and CDR2 FQGNSA.

There are a few counts of this clonotype. The V gene is TRBV28, the J gene TRBJ2-3, with D possibly being TRBD1 (7 bases). Per germline, CDR1 MDHEN and CDR2 SYDVKM. CDR3 length equals 16 residues. V was clipped by 6 bases and J by 4 bases, with 20 bases between them. The CDR3 DNA is TGTGCCAGCAGCCCTTCCAGGGGGGTCGAGGCAGATACGCAGTATTTT. Amino acids: CASSPSRGVEADTQYF.

This clonotype was counted between two and nine times. The V gene is TRBV2, the J gene TRBJ1-1, with D possibly matching TRBD1 (5 bases). V lost 6 bases and J 4 bases, leaving 12 bases between the germline ends. Germline lookup yields CDR1 SNHLY and CDR2 FYNNEI. CDR3 length: 13 amino acids. CDR3 sequence: CASRGVGATEAFF. The CDR3 coding sequence is TGTGCCAGCAGGGGGGTAGGGGCCACTGAAGCTTTCTTT.

This sequence joins TRBV6-2 or TRBV6-3 and TRBJ1-1, with no clear D. Trimming removed 6 bases at V and 3 bases at J, with 14 bases between. The length of the CDR3 is 14 residues. CDR1 and CDR2 (germline): MNHEY, SVGEGT. CDR3 DNA: TGTGCCAGCAGAATCTCTGCTGGGGACACTGAAGCTTTCTTT. Translated: CASRISAGDTEAFF.

This clonotype was detected many times. The chain joins TRBV4-2 to TRBJ2-7; 8 positions match TRBD2. Losses at the gene ends were 4 bases for V and 2 bases for J; bases not matched to a gene: 7. The CDR3 contains 15 residues. CDR1 LGHNA and CDR2 YNFKEQ come from the germline V gene. CDR3 coding DNA: TGTGCCAGCAGCCTCATGCGGGGGGATGCCTACGAGCAGTACTTC. Its protein is CASSLMRGDAYEQYF.

This clonotype was observed a single time. The junction shows a germline mismatch at one end, possibly a read error. The V and J genes are TRBV5-1 and TRBJ1-4; 7 nucleotides line up with TRBD1. Germline values: CDR1 SGHRS, CDR2 YFSETQ. The CDR3 has 16 amino acids. The CDR3 region is CASSSGTVATNEKLIF. The DNA of the CDR3 is TGCGCCAGCAGCTCCGGGACAGTTGCAACTAATGAAAAACTGATTTTT.

This clonotype has ten or more counts. V and J are TRBV12-3 or TRBV12-4 and TRBJ1-2, with D unresolved. CDR3 length: 13 amino acids. Trimming took 3 bases from V and 4 from J, leaving 9 bases between them. CDR3 amino acids: CASSFRASYGYTF. In nucleotides, the CDR3 is TGTGCCAGCAGTTTTCGGGCCAGCTATGGCTACACCTTC.

This clonotype was seen repeatedly, ten times or more. The rearrangement uses TRBV11-2 and TRBJ2-5, with 8 nucleotides matching TRBD1. The CDR3 extends over 16 amino acids. In germline, CDR1 is SGHAT, CDR2 FQNNGV. V was pared by 1 base and J by 4 bases, with 8 bases of the junction left unmatched. The DNA of the CDR3 is TGTGCCAGCAGCTTAGGGACGGACAGGGCCCTAGAGACCCAGTACTTC. This gives the protein CASSLGTDRALETQYF.

The sample holds many counts of this clonotype. This sequence joins TRBV29-1 and TRBJ1-2; maybe TRBD1 (5 bases). The length of the CDR3 is 14 residues. The V end lost 4 bases, the J end lost 4 bases, and 16 bases lay between the germline ends. Germline V gene data show CDR1 as SQVTM and CDR2 as ANQGSEA. The CDR3 sequence is CSVGDKGLGYGYTF. CDR3 nucleotides: TGCAGCGTTGGGGATAAGGGGTTAGGCTATGGCTACACCTTC. Full variable domain (missing parts from reference TRBV29-1 and TRBJ1-2): SAVISQKPSRDICQRGTSLTIQCQVDSQVTMMFWYRQQPGQSLTLIATANQGSEATYESGFVIDKFPISRPNLTFSTLTVSNMSPEDSSIYLCSVGDKGLGYGYTFGSGTRLTVV.

The chain carries TRBV11-2 and TRBJ2-1, with TRBD1 matching 10 bases. J lost 4 bases, V lost 5 bases, and 14 bases had no gene match. The CDR3 totals 18 residues. Germline V gene data show CDR1 as SGHAT and CDR2 as FQNNGV. The CDR3 nucleotides are TGTGCCAGCAGCCTTCGTCCCGGGACAGGGGCTGGTTACAATGAGCAGTTCTTC. Translating it yields CASSLRPGTGAGYNEQFF.

This clonotype has ten or more counts. The chain combines TRBV6-2 or TRBV6-3 with TRBJ2-7, with D unclear. CDR1 and CDR2 from the germline V gene are MNHEY and SVGEGT. The ends were cut back, 2 bases at V and 0 bases at J, with 5 bases in the middle. The CDR3 has 13 residues. This CDR3 is CASSYLSSYEQYF. The CDR3 bases are TGTGCCAGCAGTTACCTGAGCTCCTACGAGCAGTACTTC.